The 11 T cell receptor beta chains reported below all come from one sample, sequenced in a study of cytomegalovirus exposure and HLA in healthy donors. PCR amplification relied on 60 Vbeta primers (plus 13 Jbeta primers). The assay was immunoSEQ multiplex PCR, and TCRdb's table has in-frame clones only and misses some. The profile shows around 150,000 clones, around 78% of them singletons. What was sequenced was PBMCs. Receptor source: a woman aged 40-49 years in good health and CMV-seronegative.

The rearrangement links TRBV2 to TRBJ2-2, with a weak D call TRBD2 (5 bases). V gave up 6 bases and J gave up 4 bases, with 9 bases separating them. The CDR3 consists of 13 residues. The germline V gene encodes CDR1 SNHLY and CDR2 FYNNEI. CDR3 nucleotides: TGTGCCAGCAGGGTAGCGTCCACCGGGGAGCTGTTTTTT. The encoded protein is CASRVASTGELFF. The full variable domain, rest sourced from reference TRBV2 and TRBJ2-2, is EPEVTQTPSHQVTQMGQEVILRCVPISNHLYFYWYRQILGQKVEFLVSFYNNEISEKSEIFDDQFSVERPDGSNFTLKIRSTKLEDSAMYFCASRVASTGELFFGEGSRLTVL.

This clone has just a few counts. The chain has TRBV2 and TRBJ2-1; D unclear. The CDR3 has 14 amino acids. Trimming removed 6 bases at V and 8 bases at J, with 17 bases between. The V gene's germline CDR1 is SNHLY and CDR2 FYNNEI. The CDR3 here is CASSSGSGVDEQFF. The CDR3 DNA sequence: TGTGCCAGCAGCTCTGGATCTGGAGTAGATGAGCAGTTCTTC.

V usage is TRBV19 and J usage is TRBJ2-7; 10 bases fit TRBD1. Germline V gene data show CDR1 as LNHDA and CDR2 as SQIVND (reference sequence). The CDR3 extends over 15 amino acids. Losses at the gene ends were 5 bases for V and 4 bases for J; bases not matched to a gene: 8. CDR3 residues: CASSPTGQGKYEQYF. CDR3 DNA sequence: TGTGCCAGTAGTCCCACGGGACAGGGGAAATACGAGCAGTACTTC.

The V gene is TRBV5-1, the J gene TRBJ1-4; no clear D gene. There are 14 residues in the CDR3. Germline CDR1 reads SGHRS; CDR2 reads YFSETQ. Trimming pared 0 bases from V and 5 bases from J, leaving 8 bases between. The CDR3 bases are TGCGCCAGCAGCTTGGTAGGGAGCAATGAAAAACTGTTTTTT. It is translated as CASSLVGSNEKLFF.

V and J are TRBV19 and TRBJ2-1, with 12 bases identical to TRBD2. This CDR3 spans 16 amino acids. V was clipped by 5 bases and J by 7 bases; unmatched bases: 9. Germline CDR1 reads LNHDA; CDR2 reads SQIVND (reference sequence). The CDR3 loop is CASSGLTSGRWNEQFF. The CDR3 DNA reads as TGTGCCAGTAGTGGCCTCACTAGCGGGAGGTGGAATGAGCAGTTCTTC.

This rearrangement joins TRBV7-9 to TRBJ2-1, with TRBD1 matching over 8 bases. Trimming cost V 1 base and J 1 base; bases outside gene matches: 0. The CDR3 covers 15 residues. CDR1 and CDR2 from the germline V gene are SEHNR and FQNEAQ (reference sequence). CDR3 in DNA: TGTGCCAGCAGCTTAGGGACAGGGTCCTACAATGAGCAGTTCTTC. It yields the protein CASSLGTGSYNEQFF.

This chain joins TRBV10-3 and TRBJ2-5, with TRBD1 matching over 7 bases. Germline CDR1 and CDR2: ENHRY and SYGVKD. V trimming: 4 bases; J trimming: 5 bases; junction bases outside the gene matches: 7. This CDR3 region has 14 residues. The DNA of the CDR3 is TGTGCCATCAGTGCCGAGGGGGCAGGGGAGACCCAGTACTTC. Its protein is CAISAEGAGETQYF.

The V gene is TRBV7-3, the J gene TRBJ2-3; 7 nucleotides match TRBD1. CDR1 and CDR2 from the germline V gene are SGHTA and FQGTGA. The CDR3 covers 16 residues. The ends lost 3 bases at V and 0 bases at J; junction bases unmatched: 6. CDR3 coding DNA: TGTGCCAGCAGCTTCGGAGACAGGGATAGCACAGATACGCAGTATTTT. This translates into CASSFGDRDSTDTQYF.

This chain links TRBV6-6 with TRBJ2-2; TRBD2 aligns across 8 bases. V was pared by 6 bases and J by 1 base, with 4 bases of the junction left unmatched. The CDR3 extends over 15 amino acids. Per the germline V gene, CDR1 is MNHNY and CDR2 is SVGAGI (reference sequence). CDR3 sequence (DNA): TGTGCCAGCAGGAAACTAGCGGAGAACACCGGGGAGCTGTTTTTT. Translated, it gives CASRKLAENTGELFF.

To note about this clone: Within the sample, other DNA sequences also encode this same CDR3. The chain couples TRBV27 to TRBJ1-1; no clear D. V dropped 2 bases and J dropped 1 base, with 8 bases sitting between them. The germline V gene has CDR1 MNHEY and CDR2 SMNVEV (reference sequence). CDR3 length equals 14 residues. The CDR3 reads CASSLGGRNTEAFF. The CDR3 bases are TGTGCCAGCAGTTTAGGAGGGCGGAACACTGAAGCTTTCTTT.

V gene TRBV27 combines with J gene TRBJ1-2; 10 nucleotides match TRBD1. CDR3 size: 18 residues. The V gene's germline CDR1 is MNHEY and CDR2 SMNVEV (reference sequence). J was trimmed by 0 bases and V by 2 bases; bases with no gene match: 9. The CDR3 loop reads CASSLQVGTGVSNYGYTF. The CDR3 DNA sequence: TGTGCCAGCAGTTTACAAGTCGGGACAGGGGTTTCTAACTATGGCTACACCTTC.